The sequence of this T cell receptor (beta chain) was determined in a study of shared clonotypes between healthy human individuals. Partitioning of CD4+ cells yielded a CD45RA+ naive subset and a CD45RA-negative memory subset. DNA at about 190 ng, 25,000 to 30,000 T cell genomes, went into sorted-subset replicate PCRs. This table comes from immunoSEQ multiplex PCR, and its TCRdb copy is limited to in-frame clones, with some not included. The repertoire includes 2 million to 2.5 million clones, over 85% of them detected once, and 0.36% sits in the top ten. V shed 6 bases and J shed 1 base, with 12 bases lying between them. CDR1 and CDR2 from the germline V gene are SNHLY and FYNNEI. The CDR3 covers 14 residues.

This TCR was recovered from a young man in good health. Some clones in this sample may be carry-over from other donors' samples. The source material was naive CD4+ T cells from PBMCs. Subset indicated: CD45RA+ positively selected. The chain employs TRBV2 and TRBJ2-5; perhaps D is TRBD1 or TRBD2 (5 bases each). In DNA, the CDR3 is TGTGCCAGCAGGAATACTAGGGGCCAAGAGACCCAGTACTTC. This gives the protein CASRNTRGQETQYF.